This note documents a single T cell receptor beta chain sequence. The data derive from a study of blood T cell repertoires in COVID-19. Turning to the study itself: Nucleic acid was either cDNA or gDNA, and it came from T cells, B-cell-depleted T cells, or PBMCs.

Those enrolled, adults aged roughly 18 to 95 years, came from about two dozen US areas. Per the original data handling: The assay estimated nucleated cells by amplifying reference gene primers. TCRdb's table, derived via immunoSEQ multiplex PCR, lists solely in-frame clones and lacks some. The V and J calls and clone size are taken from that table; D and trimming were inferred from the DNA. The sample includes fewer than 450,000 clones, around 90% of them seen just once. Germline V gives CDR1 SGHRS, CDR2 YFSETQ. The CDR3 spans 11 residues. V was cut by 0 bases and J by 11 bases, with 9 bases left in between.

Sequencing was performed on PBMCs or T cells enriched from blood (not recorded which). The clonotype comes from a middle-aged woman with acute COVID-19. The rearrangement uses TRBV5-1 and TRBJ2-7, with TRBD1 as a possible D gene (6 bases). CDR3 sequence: CASSLGGLKYF. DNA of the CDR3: TGCGCCAGCAGCTTGGGGGGGCTGAAGTACTTC.